Following are 2 T cell receptor beta chains from one sample sequenced in a study of T cell responses to AZD1222 COVID-19 vaccine. Assay: immunoSEQ multiplex PCR; the TCRdb copy retains only in-frame clones and omits some. Of some 130,000 clones listed, 85% to 90% are singletons. This material consisted of peripheral blood, taken on day 0 of AZD1222 vaccination. The receptors originated from an adult in good health.

This rearrangement joins TRBV9 to TRBJ2-7; the match to TRBD1 covers 7 bases. With V trimmed by 3 bases and J by 1 base, 1 base remained unmatched. The CDR3 runs to 13 residues. Germline V CDR1 and CDR2: SGDLS, YYNGEE. The CDR3, as DNA: TGTGCCAGCAGCGCGGACAGGTCCTACGAGCAGTACTTC. The encoded protein is CASSADRSYEQYF.

This rearrangement joins TRBV5-5 to TRBJ1-6; D is perhaps TRBD1 (5 bases). The CDR3 has 15 residues. Germline CDR1 reads SGHKS; CDR2 reads YYEKEE (reference sequence). Trimming took 0 bases from V and 8 from J, leaving 12 bases between them. Here the CDR3 reads CASSLAGATDSPLHF. CDR3 DNA: TGTGCCAGCAGCTTGGCTGGGGCTACGGATTCACCCCTCCACTTT. The full variable domain, in which reference TRBV5-5 and TRBJ1-6 provide the parts outside the CDR3, is DAGVTQSPTHLIKTRGQQVTLRCSPISGHKSVSWYQQVLGQGPQFIFQYYEKEERGRGNFPDRFSARQFPNYSSELNVNALLLGDSALYLCASSLAGATDSPLHFGNGTRLTVT.